These 13 T cell receptor beta chains were sequenced from one sample in a study of identical twins. MiXCR, run by TCRdb on the 5' RACE reads, gives a single entry per CDR3 protein. The table shows around 1.7 million distinct CDR3 sequences, with less than 40% occurring only once. The specimen was cord blood. Receptor source: a newborn girl in good health.

This clonotype was counted a few times. This chain connects TRBV5-1 to TRBJ1-2, with D possibly matching TRBD1 (5 bases). The CDR3 has 14 residues. In germline, CDR1 is SGHRS, CDR2 YFSETQ. Trimming cost V 2 bases and J 0 bases, with 8 bases left between them. In nucleotides, the CDR3 is TGCGCCAGCAGCTTTGACAGACCTAACTATGGCTACACCTTC. Amino acids: CASSFDRPNYGYTF.

This clonotype was seen only a few times. The genes are TRBV11-2 and TRBJ2-7; D may be TRBD1 (7 bases). The germline V gene encodes CDR1 SGHAT and CDR2 FQNNGV. The length of the CDR3 is 16 residues. With 1 base removed from V and 3 bases from J, the gap between germline ends came to 16 bases. The CDR3 DNA follows: TGTGCCAGCAGCTTAGTCAGCAGGGGGGCAAGCTACGAGCAGTACTTC. Translation: CASSLVSRGASYEQYF.

The chain links TRBV30 to TRBJ1-2; D gene ambiguous. The V and J ends lost 2 bases and 4 bases respectively, with 11 bases between them. This CDR3 is 13 amino acids long. The germline V gene has CDR1 GTSNPN and CDR2 SVGIG (reference sequence). CDR3 region: CAWSLSLTYGYTF. CDR3 DNA sequence: TGTGCCTGGAGTCTTTCCCTAACCTATGGCTACACCTTC.

The rearrangement links TRBV27 to TRBJ2-1, with TRBD2 identical over 11 bases. Germline values: CDR1 MNHEY, CDR2 SMNVEV (reference sequence). With 5 bases clipped from V and 4 bases from J, the junction kept 10 bases outside the gene matches. This CDR3 has 17 amino acids. CDR3 residues: CASSLYPTSGKYNEQFF. CDR3 in DNA: TGTGCCAGCAGTCTCTACCCGACTAGCGGGAAATACAATGAGCAGTTCTTC.

This clonotype was seen a few times. The junction and the germline gene differ at one end; a read error may be behind it. The rearrangement joins TRBV20-1 to TRBJ2-7; 7 positions match TRBD2. The CDR3 extends over 14 amino acids. Germline CDR1 is DFQATT and CDR2 is SNEGSKA (reference sequence). The CDR3 loop is CSAPPSGKTYDQYF. Here the CDR3 DNA reads TGCAGTGCCCCACCCAGCGGGAAGACCTACGATCAGTACTTC.

This chain joins TRBV10-3 and TRBJ1-1, with 7 bases matching TRBD1. J was trimmed by 10 bases and V by 6 bases; bases with no gene match: 11. Germline values: CDR1 ENHRY, CDR2 SYGVKD. This CDR3 comprises 13 residues. The CDR3 spells CAIRTGEGEGAFF. CDR3 nucleotide sequence: TGTGCCATCAGAACAGGGGAGGGGGAAGGAGCTTTCTTT.

This clonotype has a handful of counts. The rearrangement links TRBV7-2 to TRBJ2-7; perhaps TRBD2 as D (6 bases). V lost 1 base, J lost 1 base, and 11 bases lay in between. The CDR3 extends over 15 amino acids. Germline V gene lookup returns CDR1 SGHTA and CDR2 FQGNSA. The CDR3 spells CASSLGGLLSYEQYF. The CDR3 nucleotides read TGTGCCAGCAGCTTAGGCGGACTATTATCCTACGAGCAGTACTTC.

The chain uses TRBV6-2 or TRBV6-3 and TRBJ2-3, with 11 bases fitting TRBD1. Germline V lookup: CDR1 MNHEY, CDR2 SVGEGT. V dropped 7 bases and J dropped 6; count of bases not matched to a gene: 30. The length of the CDR3 is 22 residues. CDR3 region: CASTWTGGLLNAGNRDADTQYF. Here the CDR3 DNA reads TGTGCCAGCACTTGGACAGGGGGCCTACTGAATGCGGGAAATCGGGACGCGGATACGCAGTATTTT.

J is TRBJ2-7 and V is TRBV6-1; 8 bases match TRBD2. Gene TRBJ2-5 matches the end of the DNA better, so the J call may be wrong. CDR3 length: 14 amino acids. The V gene's germline CDR1 is MNHNS and CDR2 SASEGT. The CDR3 reads CASSGVGLAETQYF. The CDR3 DNA is TGTGCCAGCAGTGGAGTAGGACTAGCAGAGACCCAGTACTTC.

CDR3 in amino acids: CASRQGAIEKLFF. In DNA, the CDR3 is TGTGCCAGCAGACAGGGGGCAATTGAAAAACTGTTTTTT. J is TRBJ1-4 and V is TRBV28; 9 nucleotides align to TRBD1. The junction had 3 bases not matched to a gene; V was cut back by 6 bases and J by 7 bases. Germline lookup yields CDR1 MDHEN and CDR2 SYDVKM. The CDR3 contains 13 residues.

V usage is TRBV5-1 and J usage is TRBJ2-7, with TRBD1 identical over 8 bases. This CDR3 spans 16 amino acids. CDR1 is SGHRS, CDR2 YFSETQ, per germline. The ends lost 0 bases at V and 0 bases at J; junction bases unmatched: 5. The CDR3 DNA sequence: TGCGCCAGCAGCTTGGACGGGACAGGACTCTCCTACGAGCAGTACTTC. Amino acids: CASSLDGTGLSYEQYF.

CDR3 protein: CASSLVASGSSTDTQYF. The DNA of the CDR3 is TGTGCCAGCAGCTTAGTGGCTAGCGGATCAAGCACAGATACGCAGTATTTT. The chain couples TRBV7-2 to TRBJ2-3, with 7 bases fitting TRBD2. CDR1 and CDR2 (germline): SGHTA, FQGNSA. The CDR3 runs to 17 residues. Trimming at V came to 1 base and at J to 0 bases, leaving 7 bases not matched to a gene.

This clonotype has at least ten counts. The chain carries TRBV14 and TRBJ2-3, with TRBD2 matching 9 bases. J was trimmed by 5 bases and V by 2 bases; bases with no gene match: 5. Per the germline V gene, CDR1 is SGHDN and CDR2 is FVKESK. The CDR3 loop spans 15 amino acids. The CDR3 sequence: CASSQRPTSGDTQYF. For the CDR3, the DNA is TGTGCCAGCAGCCAACGCCCGACTAGCGGAGATACGCAGTATTTT.